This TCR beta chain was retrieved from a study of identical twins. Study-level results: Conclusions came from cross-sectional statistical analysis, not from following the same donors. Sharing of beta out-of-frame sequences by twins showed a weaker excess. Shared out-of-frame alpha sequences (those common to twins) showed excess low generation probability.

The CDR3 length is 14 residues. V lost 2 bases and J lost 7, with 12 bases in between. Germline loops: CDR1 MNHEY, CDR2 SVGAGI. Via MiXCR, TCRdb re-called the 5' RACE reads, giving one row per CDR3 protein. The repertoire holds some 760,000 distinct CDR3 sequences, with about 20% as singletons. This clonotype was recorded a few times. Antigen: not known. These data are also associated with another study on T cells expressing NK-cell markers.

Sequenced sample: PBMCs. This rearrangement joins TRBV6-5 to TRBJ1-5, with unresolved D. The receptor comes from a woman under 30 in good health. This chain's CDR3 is CASSYGGGRQPQHF. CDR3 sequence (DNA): TGTGCCAGCAGTTACGGCGGCGGCAGGCAGCCCCAGCATTTT.